The entry that follows covers one T cell receptor (beta chain) sequence. The antigen is unknown. Trimming took 1 base from V and 0 from J, leaving 16 bases between them. The CDR3 covers 18 residues. CDR1 SGHAT and CDR2 FQNNGV come from the germline V gene. Assay used: immunoSEQ multiplex PCR; TCRdb lists only in-frame clones, some missing. This repertoire shows around 110,000 clones, more than 85% found once; its top ten account for over 2.5%. The sample belongs to a study of T cell responses to AZD1222 COVID-19 vaccine. Study outcomes and limitations: An increase in Spike-specific TCR breadth and depth was observed after two AZD1222 doses. At study baseline, merely a handful of AZD1222 recipients were seropositive. Donors were mostly white British, more females; clonal diversity possibly underestimated.

The TCR sequence derives from an adult in good health. Sequencing used peripheral blood, obtained on day 0 of AZD1222 vaccination. The V gene is TRBV11-2, the J gene TRBJ1-3; no reliable D call. The CDR3 coding sequence is TGTGCCAGCAGCTTAGGTTCCGGGTTGCCGCACTCTGGAAACACCATATATTTT. Its protein is CASSLGSGLPHSGNTIYF.